These T cell receptor beta chains were read from a single sample in a study of OX40 agonist ivuxolimab in advanced cancers. Generated by immunoSEQ multiplex PCR, the TCRdb table keeps only in-frame clones and is missing some. Here the sample spans 55,000 to 90,000 clones, around 90% being singletons. This specimen consisted of CD4+ or CD8+ T cells sorted from blood, obtained in a trial of the OX40 agonist ivuxolimab. All receptors come from an adult with an advanced solid tumor such as melanoma, head and neck, liver or kidney cancer. Both conserved end residues are part of each CDR3. Each record gives: CDR3 protein, CDR3 length, J gene, V gene.

CDR3: CASSATGQINEQFF; length: 14; J: TRBJ2-1; V: TRBV6-1
CDR3: CASSRTGQGFSGANVLTF; length: 18; J: TRBJ2-6; V: TRBV7-3
CDR3: CASSPQSNQPQHF; length: 13; J: TRBJ1-5; V: TRBV18
CDR3: CASSFIQYTDTQYF; length: 14; J: TRBJ2-3; V: TRBV7-2
CDR3: CAISGDGGQPQHF; length: 13; J: TRBJ1-5; V: TRBV10-3
CDR3: CASSPRVAERGETQYF; length: 16; J: TRBJ2-5; V: TRBV5-1
CDR3: CASSIGRVGYTF; length: 12; J: TRBJ1-2; V: TRBV19
CDR3: CASSPYLSNQPQHF; length: 14; J: TRBJ1-5; V: TRBV6-1
CDR3: CAISSEETNYGYTF; length: 14; J: TRBJ1-2; V: TRBV10-3
CDR3: CASSATTGSYEQYF; length: 14; J: TRBJ2-7; V: TRBV5-6
CDR3: CASSRGYLDEQFF; length: 13; J: TRBJ2-1; V: TRBV27
CDR3: CSVEARRESNYGYTF; length: 15; J: TRBJ1-2; V: TRBV29-1
CDR3: CASSQEWTGATDTQYF; length: 16; J: TRBJ2-3; V: TRBV4-2
CDR3: CASSQSGAGANVLTF; length: 15; J: TRBJ2-6; V: TRBV7-3
CDR3: CASRNFGTDTQYF; length: 13; J: TRBJ2-3; V: TRBV2
CDR3: CASSVAGQGAATNEKLFF; length: 18; J: TRBJ1-4; V: TRBV9
CDR3: CASSRSPYTEAFF; length: 13; J: TRBJ1-1; V: TRBV6-5
CDR3: CASSPMGDRGNEKLFF; length: 16; J: TRBJ1-4; V: TRBV7-9
CDR3: CATRTLGVTEAFF; length: 13; J: TRBJ1-1; V: TRBV2
CDR3: CASRQRQGITGELFF; length: 15; J: TRBJ2-2; V: TRBV4-1
CDR3: CSVTQGGGYTF; length: 11; J: TRBJ1-2; V: TRBV29-1
CDR3: CASSPRGDRVTDTQYF; length: 16; J: TRBJ2-3; V: TRBV9
CDR3: CASSELGQDPYGYTF; length: 15; J: TRBJ1-2; V: TRBV25-1
CDR3: CASNPGLRYEQYF; length: 13; J: TRBJ2-7; V: TRBV2
CDR3: CASSFDRALTYEQYF; length: 15; J: TRBJ2-7; V: TRBV7-2
CDR3: CSARDRAEQYF; length: 11; J: TRBJ2-7; V: TRBV20-1
CDR3: CATSRDQGQGLHEQYF; length: 16; J: TRBJ2-7; V: TRBV15
CDR3: CASSLTDTQYF; length: 11; J: TRBJ2-3; V: TRBV11-1
CDR3: CASSPAATTGELFF; length: 14; J: TRBJ2-2; V: TRBV18
CDR3: CAISESTDMNTEAFF; length: 15; J: TRBJ1-1; V: TRBV10-3
CDR3: CAWSGASQETQYF; length: 13; J: TRBJ2-5; V: TRBV30
CDR3: CASKKRGRANTGELFF; length: 16; J: TRBJ2-2; V: TRBV19
CDR3: CASSLVGRAGANVLTF; length: 16; J: TRBJ2-6; V: TRBV4-1
CDR3: CASGTGLQGSFSNEQFF; length: 17; J: TRBJ2-1; V: TRBV19
CDR3: CASSLASGRRTDTQYF; length: 16; J: TRBJ2-3; V: TRBV7-2
CDR3: CASALALSYEQYF; length: 13; J: TRBJ2-7; V: TRBV6-6
CDR3: CASSHLGLGYGYTF; length: 14; J: TRBJ1-2; V: TRBV4-2
CDR3: CASSQDRPGYTFVGGYTF; length: 18; J: TRBJ1-2; V: TRBV4-2
CDR3: CASSSQQGNEQFF; length: 13; J: TRBJ2-1; V: TRBV7-2
CDR3: CASSLGTSDTQYF; length: 13; J: TRBJ2-3; V: TRBV5-1
CDR3: CATSRNSGANVLTF; length: 14; J: TRBJ2-6; V: TRBV15
CDR3: CASSLTTASGANVLTF; length: 16; J: TRBJ2-6; V: TRBV7-3
CDR3: CASSGQAQGAQYF; length: 13; J: TRBJ2-3; V: TRBV10-1
CDR3: CATSRGSEQFF; length: 11; J: TRBJ2-1; V: TRBV15
CDR3: CAWRVTGLGTEAFF; length: 14; J: TRBJ1-1; V: TRBV30